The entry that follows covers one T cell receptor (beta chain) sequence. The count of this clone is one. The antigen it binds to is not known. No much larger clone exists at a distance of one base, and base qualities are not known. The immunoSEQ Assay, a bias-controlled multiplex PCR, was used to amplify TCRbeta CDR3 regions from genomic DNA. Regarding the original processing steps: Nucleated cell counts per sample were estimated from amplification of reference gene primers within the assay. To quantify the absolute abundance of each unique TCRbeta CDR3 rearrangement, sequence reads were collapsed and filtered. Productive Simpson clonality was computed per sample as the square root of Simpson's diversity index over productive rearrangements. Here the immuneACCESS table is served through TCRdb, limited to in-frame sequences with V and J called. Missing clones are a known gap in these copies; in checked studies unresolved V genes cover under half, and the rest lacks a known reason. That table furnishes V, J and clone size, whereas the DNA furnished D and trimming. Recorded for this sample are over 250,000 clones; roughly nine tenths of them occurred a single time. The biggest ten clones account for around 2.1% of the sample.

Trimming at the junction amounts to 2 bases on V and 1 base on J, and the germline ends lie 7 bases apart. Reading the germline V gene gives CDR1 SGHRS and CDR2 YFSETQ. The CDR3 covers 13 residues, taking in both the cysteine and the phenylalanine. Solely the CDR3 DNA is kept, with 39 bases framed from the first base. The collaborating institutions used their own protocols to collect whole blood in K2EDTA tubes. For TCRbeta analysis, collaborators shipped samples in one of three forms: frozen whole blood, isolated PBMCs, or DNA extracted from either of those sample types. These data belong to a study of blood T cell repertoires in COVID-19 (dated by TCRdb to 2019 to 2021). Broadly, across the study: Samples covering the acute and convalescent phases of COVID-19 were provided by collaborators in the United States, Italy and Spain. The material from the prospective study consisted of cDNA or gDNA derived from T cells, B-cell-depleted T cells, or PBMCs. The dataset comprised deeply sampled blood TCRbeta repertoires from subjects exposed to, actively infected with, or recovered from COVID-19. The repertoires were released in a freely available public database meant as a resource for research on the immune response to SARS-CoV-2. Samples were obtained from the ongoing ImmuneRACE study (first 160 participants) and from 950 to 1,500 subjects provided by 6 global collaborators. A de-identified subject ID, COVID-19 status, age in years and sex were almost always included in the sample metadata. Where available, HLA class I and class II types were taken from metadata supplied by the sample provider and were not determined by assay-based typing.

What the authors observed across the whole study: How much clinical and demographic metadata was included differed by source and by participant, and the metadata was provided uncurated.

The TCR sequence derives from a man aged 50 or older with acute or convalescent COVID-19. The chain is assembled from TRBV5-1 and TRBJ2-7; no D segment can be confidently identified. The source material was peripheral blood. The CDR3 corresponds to CASSFGSSYEQYF. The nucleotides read TGCGCCAGCAGCTTTGGCAGTTCCTACGAGCAGTACTTC. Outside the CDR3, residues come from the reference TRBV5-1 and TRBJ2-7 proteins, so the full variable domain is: KAGVTQTPRYLIKTRGQQVTLSCSPISGHRSVSWYQQTPGQGLQFLFEYFSETQRNKGNFPGRFSGRQFSNSRSEMNVSTLELGDSALYLCASSFGSSYEQYFGPGTRLTVT.